These 8 T cell receptor delta chains originate from one sample sequenced in a study of γδ T cells in repeated Plasmodium falciparum infection. TCRdb re-called clones from the multiplex PCR reads via CATT. The data hold roughly 90,000 delta-chain clones, with 0.98% observed a single time. Bulk repertoires came from Vgamma9/Vdelta2+ or Vdelta2-negative gammadelta T cells flow-sorted from PBMC. Sequencing was done on a sample of gamma-delta T cells from blood. The source of these receptors is a pool of human donors (malaria-infected and uninfected, not separated).

This clone has ten or more counts. The chain combines TRDV1 with TRDJ1, with 7 positions matching TRDD2. The junction had 17 bases not matched to a gene; V was cut back by 0 bases and J by 4 bases. The length of the CDR3 is 19 residues. From germline, CDR1 is TSWWSYY and CDR2 QGS. The CDR3 DNA reads TGTGCTCTTGGGGAACTCAAGGCCTTCCTCCACCTAAAAAGCGATAAACTCATCTTT. It encodes CALGELKAFLHLKSDKLIF.

A remark on this clone: The mismatch at residue 9 between this DNA's translation and the TCRdb protein of a much larger clone likely reflects a read error; the protein shown is translated from the DNA. The chain is built from TRDV1 and TRDJ1, with 8 bases that match TRDD3. TCRdb carries no J gene annotation; the J gene was assigned here by matching the DNA with germline. The CDR3 is made up of 18 amino acids. The germline gives CDR1 TSWWSYY, CDR2 QGS. Germline trimming cut 3 bases from V and 8 bases from J; bases unmatched to any gene: 20. The CDR3 loop reads CALGDRNSHKGWGTKLIF. The CDR3 DNA follows: TGTGCTCTTGGGGATCGCAATTCCCACAAGGGCTGGGGGACCAAACTCATCTTT.

This clone turned up a few times. A read error is likely here: a far larger clone is one base away. The same CDR3 also results from other DNA sequences found in this sample. The chain couples TRDV2 to TRDJ1, with TRDD3 matching over 7 bases. TCRdb lists no J gene, so it was determined here by aligning the DNA to germline. CDR1 is GEAIGNYY, CDR2 EKD, per germline. Trimming took 7 bases from V and 0 from J; bases not matched to a gene: 22. CDR3 length equals 19 residues. CDR3: CACDLLDLGVPSYTDKLIF. Written as DNA, the CDR3 is TGTGCCTGCGACCTCTTGGACCTGGGGGTCCCATCGTACACCGATAAACTCATCTTT.

As concerns this clone: TCRdb's protein, taken from a much larger clone, differs from this DNA's translation at residue 4, likely owing to a read error; the protein displayed comes from the DNA. V is TRDV1 and J is TRDJ1; 11 positions match TRDD3. The J gene is not listed in TCRdb, so it was assigned here from a DNA match to germline. Germline V gene data show CDR1 as TSWWSYY and CDR2 as QGS. The CDR3 consists of 19 residues. The trim removed 8 bases at V and 4 bases at J, leaving 21 bases unmatched. DNA of the CDR3: TGTGCTCTTAGGGGATTCGATAACTACGTACTGGGGGATATCGATAAACTCATCTTT. It translates to CALRGFDNYVLGDIDKLIF.

This clone was found many times. The rearrangement links TRDV1 to TRDJ1; D gene uncertain. The J gene, missing from TCRdb, was assigned here through DNA to germline matching. Trimming took off 0 bases at V and 0 bases at J, with 44 bases between the two ends. Germline V gene lookup returns CDR1 TSWWSYY and CDR2 QGS. The CDR3 spans 27 residues. The CDR3 loop reads CALGELVNGPEVRAEVPAGRYTDKLIF. CDR3 sequence (DNA): TGTGCTCTTGGGGAACTAGTTAATGGCCCCGAAGTCCGGGCCGAAGTCCCGGCGGGCCGGTACACCGATAAACTCATCTTT.

Details on this clone: The protein in TCRdb stems from a much larger clone and differs at residue 8 from this DNA's translation, likely a read error; here the protein is translated from the DNA. V gene TRDV2 combines with J gene TRDJ1; 9 bases fit TRDD3. TCRdb lists no J gene, so it was determined here by aligning the DNA to germline. CDR3 length: 18 amino acids. V lost 0 bases, J lost 0 bases, and 10 bases stayed unmatched. The germline V gene encodes CDR1 GEAIGNYY and CDR2 EKD. CDR3 sequence: CACDTVSAGGSYTDKLIF. The CDR3 bases are TGTGCCTGTGACACCGTTTCTGCTGGGGGATCGTACACCGATAAACTCATCTTT.

A remark on this clone: The mismatch at residue 13 between this DNA's translation and the TCRdb protein of a much larger clone likely reflects a read error; the protein shown is translated from the DNA. The genes are TRDV1 and TRDJ1, with D possibly TRDD3 on 5 matching bases. The germline CDR1 and CDR2 sequences are TSWWSYY and QGS. The CDR3 has 16 amino acids. The CDR3 sequence is CALGGICELKTDELIF. The CDR3 bases are TGTGCTCTTGGTGGGATCTGCGAACTTAAAACCGATGAACTCATCTTT.

This clone was seen only a few times. A far larger clone is only one base removed, so a read error is likely. Other DNA variants within this sample encode the same CDR3. The chain combines TRDV1 with TRDJ2, with D unclear. Germline V gene sequence: CDR1 TSWWSYY, CDR2 QGS. The CDR3 spans 18 residues. V shed 3 bases and J shed 0 bases, with 17 bases lying between them. The CDR3 region has the DNA TGTGCTCTTGGGGAGCGTACCTCCCTCGCCGCTTTGACAGCACAACTCTTCTTT. Translating it yields CALGERTSLAALTAQLFF.